Detailed here is one T cell receptor beta chain. The data belong to a study of blood T cell repertoires in COVID-19. The overall study: Sites in the United States, Italy and Spain provided acute and convalescent COVID-19 samples. T cells, B-cell-depleted T cells, or PBMCs supplied cDNA or gDNA.

Per the study methods: Reference gene primers were amplified, and this amplification served to estimate nucleated cell counts. Repertoires were generated with immunoSEQ multiplex PCR, while TCRdb's copy carries only in-frame clones and drops some. For V, J and clone size, that table is used; D and trimming come from the DNA. The repertoire consists of about 200,000 clones, with 60% to 85% occurring once and the leading ten covering less than 6%. The V end was cut by 0 bases, the J end by 8 bases, with 16 bases between. CDR3 length: 15 residues. Germline V lookup: CDR1 LNHDA, CDR2 SQIVND (reference sequence).

The chain carries TRBV19 and TRBJ1-2; the D is unclear. The TCR comes from a woman in her 70s with acute or convalescent COVID-19. The sample was peripheral blood. The CDR3 DNA sequence: TGTGCCAGTAGTATAGATCTAGCGTCCCATGGAGGCTACACCTTC. This sequence encodes CASSIDLASHGGYTF.